These T cell receptor beta chains were read from a single sample in a study of shared clonotypes between healthy human individuals. TCRdb keeps only in-frame clones here, not all; method: immunoSEQ multiplex PCR. Of some 600,000 clones detected, around 96% appear once; the ten largest clones hold 0.095% to 0.13%. Sequencing was carried out using naive CD8+ T cells sorted from blood. Receptor source: a woman in her twenties or thirties in good health. CDR3s include the opening cysteine and the closing phenylalanine or tryptophan. D genes are given only for firm matches.

d_gene	j_gene	v_gene	CDR3aa
-	TRBJ2-7	TRBV28	CATAETSSYEQYF
TRBD2	TRBJ2-5	TRBV11-2	CASSLDNGVSGNLETQYF
TRBD1	TRBJ2-7	TRBV2	CASSEARQGNYEQYF
-	TRBJ1-3	TRBV5-5	CASSAGTASGNTIYF
TRBD2	TRBJ2-4	TRBV2	CASSEEVAGENIQYF
TRBD2	TRBJ2-2	TRBV27	CASSPGGGTGELFF
-	TRBJ2-3	TRBV6-1	CASSGLRVGTDTQYF
TRBD1	TRBJ2-2	TRBV19	CASSLGDRVYTTAVLTGELFF
TRBD1	TRBJ1-2	TRBV13	CASSPRDSPNYGYTF
-	TRBJ2-5	TRBV28	CASRRGTDQETQYF
TRBD2	TRBJ2-5	TRBV27	CASSLLLAGGVETQYF
TRBD2	TRBJ2-7	TRBV27	CASSLLLAGGGYEQYF
TRBD1	TRBJ1-3	TRBV6-1	CASRYGTVGNTIYF
TRBD2	TRBJ2-3	TRBV10-3	CAISEDPGTSGSADTQYF
-	TRBJ1-3	TRBV2	CATLRDAGRWTGNTIYF
-	TRBJ2-7	TRBV6-5	CASSYSRDRGSYEQYF
-	TRBJ1-6	TRBV14	CASSPRDRLSPLHF
-	TRBJ1-3	TRBV18	CASSPPAGSSGNTIYF
TRBD1	TRBJ1-4	TRBV7-9	CASSFGQGETNEKLFF
-	TRBJ2-3	TRBV7-3	CASSQDNTDTQYF
-	TRBJ2-2	TRBV6-1	CASSQGPYTGELFF
TRBD2	TRBJ2-1	TRBV19	CASSIDSLAGVARYNEQFF
-	TRBJ2-1	TRBV27	CASTTRGNEQFF
TRBD2	TRBJ2-3	TRBV5-4	CASSLWTSGISDTQYF
-	TRBJ2-1	TRBV28	CASSSQGDSLYNEQFF
-	TRBJ2-7	TRBV27	CASSHTGYEQYF
-	TRBJ2-7	TRBV5-6	CASSLLTRGPAYEQYF
-	TRBJ1-5	TRBV6-1	CARYGRYSNQPQHF
TRBD2	TRBJ2-7	TRBV2	CASSEGASGRYEQYF
-	TRBJ2-3	TRBV19	CASSQYERSTDTQYF
-	TRBJ2-3	TRBV7-9	CASSTDTQYF
TRBD2	TRBJ2-1	TRBV30	CAWSGLADEQFF
TRBD2	TRBJ2-7	TRBV6-1	CASSATSGSSNEQYF
-	TRBJ2-7	TRBV28	CASRPSSVFSYEQYF
-	TRBJ2-5	TRBV19	CASSMSSDLRLEETQYF
TRBD2	TRBJ2-7	TRBV11-2	CASSSDQGASGIEEQYF
-	TRBJ1-2	TRBV4-1	CASSQAGREYGYTF
TRBD1	TRBJ1-2	TRBV5-1	CASSLQGGGYTF
-	TRBJ2-2	TRBV4-1	CASSPRPTGELFF
TRBD2	TRBJ2-1	TRBV19	CASRSLAGDYEQFF
-	TRBJ1-3	TRBV19	CASRDQGNTIYF
-	TRBJ1-5	TRBV7-9	CASSLGRNQPQHF
-	TRBJ2-7	TRBV2	CASSDGGVHEQYF
TRBD2	TRBJ2-3	TRBV30	CAWSVLAGLDTQYF
-	TRBJ1-1	TRBV1	CTSSGNTGGDEAFF
-	TRBJ1-1	TRBV27	CASSLSRATEAFF
-	TRBJ2-1	TRBV5-6	CASSPDVDIGNEQFF
TRBD2	TRBJ2-7	TRBV2	CASSDLAGGLASYEQYF